The 32 T cell receptor beta chains presented below share a single source sample, sequenced in a study of OX40 agonist ivuxolimab in advanced cancers. The data were produced by immunoSEQ multiplex PCR, yet TCRdb's version contains in-frame clones alone and is incomplete. The sample holds 67,000 or so clones; about 88% are singletons and the top ten take approximately 0.99%. The starting material was CD4+ or CD8+ T cells sorted from blood, obtained in a trial of the OX40 agonist ivuxolimab. All receptors come from an adult with an advanced solid tumor such as melanoma, head and neck, liver or kidney cancer.

This clone was observed a single time. The rearrangement joins TRBV7-9 to TRBJ2-5, with D perhaps assigned TRBD1 or TRBD2 (5 bases each). The germline gives CDR1 SEHNR, CDR2 FQNEAQ (reference sequence). V was pared by 1 base and J by 10 bases, with 10 bases between. The CDR3 runs 12 residues. The CDR3 nucleotides read TGTGCCAGCAGCTTAGTCCGGGACGTCCAGTACTTC. Translation: CASSLVRDVQYF.

The V and J genes are TRBV6-1 and TRBJ1-2; 9 positions agree with TRBD1. Germline CDR1 and CDR2: MNHNS and SASEGT. CDR3 length equals 15 residues. With V trimmed by 6 bases and J by 5 bases, 10 bases remained unmatched. The CDR3 DNA reads as TGTGCCAGCAGACCAGCAGGGACAGGGAGGTATGGCTACACCTTC. Its translation: CASRPAGTGRYGYTF.

The V gene is TRBV7-8, the J gene TRBJ2-7; tentatively, D is TRBD2 (6 bases). This CDR3 is 16 amino acids long. The germline V gene has CDR1 SGHVS and CDR2 FQNEAQ. Deletions cut 3 bases from V and 4 bases from J, with 19 bases between. The CDR3 here is CASSLGPGGEAYEQYF. The CDR3, as DNA: TGTGCCAGCAGCTTGGGGCCGGGCGGGGAGGCTTACGAGCAGTACTTC.

The J gene is TRBJ1-2, the V gene TRBV19; D may be TRBD1 (5 bases). The V gene lost 1 base and the J gene lost 4 bases, with 10 bases spanning the gap. The germline V gene has CDR1 LNHDA and CDR2 SQIVND (reference sequence). The CDR3 has 14 residues. The CDR3 coding sequence is TGTGCCAGTAGTATAGCGGTGGACATCTATGGCTACACCTTC. Amino acids: CASSIAVDIYGYTF.

The chain employs TRBV5-5 and TRBJ2-1; no firm D call. This CDR3 contains 13 residues. From germline, CDR1 is SGHKS and CDR2 YYEKEE (reference sequence). The germline V and J ends were trimmed by 0 bases and 9 bases, with 10 bases remaining between them. In DNA form, the CDR3 reads TGTGCCAGCAGCTTGGCCATAGCTGTTGAGCAGTTCTTC. Its protein product is CASSLAIAVEQFF.

The chain links TRBV27 to TRBJ2-1, with 9 bases that match TRBD2. The CDR3 sequence is 15 residues long. After removal of 6 bases from V and 3 bases from J, the junction contained 6 bases not matched to a gene. Germline V CDR1 and CDR2: MNHEY, SMNVEV (reference sequence). In DNA, the CDR3 is TGTGCCAGCAGCCCTCTAGCGGGACTCTACAATGAGCAGTTCTTC. It encodes CASSPLAGLYNEQFF.

In this sample, this clone turned up a few times. The gene calls are TRBV28 and TRBJ1-1, with D possibly being TRBD1 (6 bases). This CDR3 contains 14 residues. Trimming removed 5 bases from V and 5 bases from J, with 15 bases in between. Germline-derived CDR1 and CDR2 are MDHEN and SYDVKM. The CDR3 protein is CASSENRVATEAFF. The DNA for the CDR3 is TGTGCCAGCAGTGAGAACAGGGTAGCGACTGAAGCTTTCTTT. Based on the CDR3 plus reference TRBV28 and TRBJ1-1, the full variable domain is DVKVTQSSRYLVKRTGEKVFLECVQDMDHENMFWYRQDPGLGLRLIYFSYDVKMKEKGDIPEGYSVSREKKERFSLILESASTNQTSMYLCASSENRVATEAFFGQGTRLTVV.

The rearrangement links TRBV27 to TRBJ1-1; 8 bases are shared with TRBD1. Germline values: CDR1 MNHEY, CDR2 SMNVEV (reference sequence). CDR3 size: 15 residues. V was clipped by 5 bases and J by 5 bases; unmatched bases: 10. The chain's CDR3 is CASSPYDRGQTEAFF. CDR3 coding DNA: TGTGCCAGCAGTCCATACGACAGGGGCCAGACTGAAGCTTTCTTT.

The V and J genes are TRBV11-1 and TRBJ2-3; D might be TRBD2 (5 bases). This CDR3 spans 15 amino acids. V was clipped by 5 bases and J by 2 bases, with 14 bases between them. CDR1 and CDR2 (germline): SGHAT, FQDESV (reference sequence). CDR3 residues: CASSTRLSSTDTQYF. The CDR3 nucleotides read TGTGCCAGCAGCACCAGACTATCGTCCACAGATACGCAGTATTTT.

The gene calls are TRBV5-1 and TRBJ2-7; D is perhaps TRBD1 or TRBD2 (5 bases each). The CDR3 is made up of 16 amino acids. Germline loops: CDR1 SGHRS, CDR2 YFSETQ. V lost 1 base and J 5 bases, leaving 19 bases between the germline ends. CDR3 region: CASSLWAGTRTHEQYF. CDR3 in DNA: TGCGCCAGCAGCTTGTGGGCCGGGACGCGAACACACGAGCAGTACTTC.

The chain carries TRBV6-6 and TRBJ2-7, with 8 bases identical to TRBD1. The V gene's germline CDR1 is MNHNY and CDR2 SVGAGI (reference sequence). This CDR3 comprises 14 residues. After removal of 6 bases from V and 4 bases from J, the junction contained 8 bases not matched to a gene. The DNA for the CDR3 is TGTGCCAGCAGAACAAAACAGGGGGTGTACGAGCAGTACTTC. Translation: CASRTKQGVYEQYF.

The V gene is TRBV28, the J gene TRBJ1-3; unclear D gene. Germline V gives CDR1 MDHEN, CDR2 SYDVKM. The CDR3 sequence is 12 residues long. Trimming stripped 6 bases from V and 4 bases from J, with 7 bases between. In DNA, the CDR3 is TGTGCCAGCAGCCGACTCGGAAACACCATATATTTT. Its protein product is CASSRLGNTIYF.

The CDR3 loop is CASSFQGANEKLFF. Written as DNA, the CDR3 is TGTGCCAGCAGTTTTCAGGGCGCTAATGAAAAACTGTTTTTT. This sequence joins TRBV28 and TRBJ1-4, with D tentatively TRBD1 (5 bases). Germline lookup yields CDR1 MDHEN and CDR2 SYDVKM. The length of the CDR3 is 14 residues. Trimming removed 3 bases at V and 3 bases at J, with 8 bases between.

The rearrangement links TRBV7-9 to TRBJ1-5; D is unresolved. V gave up 0 bases and J gave up 8 bases, with 5 bases separating them. The CDR3 is 12 amino acids. Germline V CDR1 and CDR2: SEHNR, FQNEAQ (reference sequence). CDR3 amino acids: CASSLAQEPQHF. The CDR3 nucleotides are TGTGCCAGCAGCTTAGCGCAGGAGCCCCAGCATTTT.

This chain uses TRBV18 with TRBJ2-3; the match to TRBD2 covers 7 bases. This CDR3 is 14 amino acids long. The V segment lost 3 bases and the J segment 3 bases; nucleotides outside the gene matches: 3. Germline V gives CDR1 KGHSH, CDR2 LQKENI. The CDR3 DNA is TGTGCCAGCTCACCTACTAGCGAGACAGATACGCAGTATTTT. This translates into CASSPTSETDTQYF. The full variable domain, in which reference TRBV18 and TRBJ2-3 provide the parts outside the CDR3, is NAGVMQNPRHLVRRRGQEARLRCSPMKGHSHVYWYRQLPEEGLKFMVYLQKENIIDESGMPKERFSAEFPKEGPSILRIQQVVRGDSAAYFCASSPTSETDTQYFGPGTRLTVL.

The chain is built from TRBV5-3 and TRBJ2-7, with 12 bases matching TRBD2. TRBV5-3 is assigned to the ORF class and has an uncertain function. The V gene end was trimmed by 1 base and the J gene end by 3 bases; junction bases not matched to a gene: 14. The length of the CDR3 is 19 residues. As DNA, the CDR3 is TGTGCCAGAAGCTTGTTTGTGGGACTAGCGGGCGAAGCCGGCTACGAGCAGTACTTC. As protein: CARSLFVGLAGEAGYEQYF.

This clone was picked up one time. The rearrangement uses TRBV18 and TRBJ1-2, with a weak D call TRBD1 (5 bases). CDR1 is KGHSH, CDR2 LQKENI, per germline. The CDR3 loop spans 13 amino acids. Trimming shortened V by 2 bases and J by 4 bases, and 8 bases separated the two germline ends. The chain's CDR3 is CASSPAGTYGYTF. The CDR3 coding sequence is TGTGCCAGCTCACCAGCGGGGACCTATGGCTACACCTTC.

This clone was counted only a few times. The chain joins TRBV5-6 to TRBJ2-5; 8 nucleotides match TRBD1. This CDR3 has 14 amino acids. V shed 4 bases, J shed 4 bases, and the junction held 6 bases outside the gene matches. Looked up from germline, CDR1 is SGHDT and CDR2 is YYEEEE. Here the CDR3 reads CASSRDRFGETQYF. The CDR3 nucleotides read TGTGCCAGCAGCAGGGACAGGTTTGGAGAGACCCAGTACTTC.

This clone was found once. This chain uses TRBV28 with TRBJ2-7, with 9 nucleotides matching TRBD1. Germline CDR1 and CDR2: MDHEN and SYDVKM. The junction had 8 bases not matched to a gene; V was cut back by 9 bases and J by 2 bases. The CDR3 extends over 14 amino acids. CDR3 region: CASLTGQGPYEQYF. The DNA for the CDR3 is TGTGCCAGTCTAACGGGACAGGGCCCCTACGAGCAGTACTTC.

This chain connects TRBV29-1 to TRBJ1-5; D ambiguous. Between the trimmed V and J ends, which lost 4 bases and 6 bases, there was a span of 10 bases. Germline lookup yields CDR1 SQVTM and CDR2 ANQGSEA. The CDR3 is 12 residues long. The CDR3 protein is CSVVGMGQPQHF. DNA of the CDR3: TGCAGCGTTGTAGGGATGGGTCAGCCCCAGCATTTT.

The chain links TRBV4-2 to TRBJ2-1; 9 bases fit TRBD1. The ends lost 4 bases at V and 5 bases at J; junction bases unmatched: 6. The CDR3 runs to 15 residues. Germline assignment: CDR1 LGHNA and CDR2 YNFKEQ. CDR3 DNA sequence: TGTGCCAGCAGCCCGGGACAGGGACGACACAATGAGCAGTTCTTC. Translating gives CASSPGQGRHNEQFF.

This clone occurred a few times. The genes are TRBV27 and TRBJ1-5; D unclear. This CDR3 spans 13 amino acids. CDR1 and CDR2 from the germline V gene are MNHEY and SMNVEV (reference sequence). Between the trimmed V and J ends, which lost 9 bases and 9 bases, there was a span of 18 bases. Here the CDR3 reads CASRRIGMGPQHF. As DNA, the CDR3 is TGTGCCAGTCGAAGGATCGGTATGGGGCCCCAGCATTTT.

The chain has TRBV14 and TRBJ2-1; either TRBD1 or TRBD2 may fit D (5 bases each). The length of the CDR3 is 14 residues. V was trimmed by 4 bases and J by 5 bases, leaving 12 bases between them. Germline lookup yields CDR1 SGHDN and CDR2 FVKESK. As DNA, the CDR3 is TGTGCCAGCAGCCCCCTGAGGGGCAACAATGAGCAGTTCTTC. It translates to CASSPLRGNNEQFF.

The V gene is TRBV12-5, the J gene TRBJ1-1; perhaps TRBD1 as D (5 bases). This CDR3 contains 13 residues. The germline gives CDR1 LGHNT, CDR2 FRNRAP. Trimming left V 2 bases short and J 5 bases short, with 9 bases between. The CDR3 here is CASGLWGETEAFF. The CDR3 DNA reads TGTGCTAGTGGTTTGTGGGGGGAGACTGAAGCTTTCTTT.

This rearrangement joins TRBV18 to TRBJ1-2; TRBD1 aligns across 7 bases. This CDR3 spans 14 amino acids. Unmatched junction bases numbered 9, after V lost 3 bases and J lost 8 bases. Looked up from germline, CDR1 is KGHSH and CDR2 is LQKENI. The CDR3 nucleotides are TGTGCCAGCTCACCCGAGACAGGGTTTGGGGGCTACACCTTC. Its translation: CASSPETGFGGYTF.

This chain uses TRBV4-2 with TRBJ1-4, with D possibly TRBD1 on 5 matching bases. Germline CDR1 reads LGHNA; CDR2 reads YNFKEQ. The V end lost 0 bases, the J end lost 3 bases, and 17 bases lay between the germline ends. The CDR3 extends over 18 amino acids. CDR3 DNA: TGTGCCAGCAGCCAAGATAGGGACGCGGGCCGGGCTAATGAAAAACTGTTTTTT. This translates into CASSQDRDAGRANEKLFF.

The rearrangement links TRBV5-1 to TRBJ1-1; D ambiguous. The germline V gene encodes CDR1 SGHRS and CDR2 YFSETQ. CDR3 length: 14 amino acids. V was shortened by 5 bases and J by 1 base, with 12 bases between the two germline ends. In DNA, the CDR3 is TGCGCCAGCAGTTGGGGAGCAGGGAACACTGAAGCTTTCTTT. Its translation is CASSWGAGNTEAFF. Looking up the rest from reference TRBV5-1 and TRBJ1-1 gives the full variable domain: KAGVTQTPRYLIKTRGQQVTLSCSPISGHRSVSWYQQTPGQGLQFLFEYFSETQRNKGNFPGRFSGRQFSNSRSEMNVSTLELGDSALYLCASSWGAGNTEAFFGQGTRLTVV.

This clone has a single count. This chain connects TRBV19 to TRBJ2-2; 9 bases agree with TRBD1. J gave up 6 bases and V 6 bases, and 11 bases lay outside the gene matches. CDR1 is LNHDA and CDR2 is SQIVND in the germline V gene (reference sequence). The CDR3 spans 16 residues. The CDR3 here is CASSPTGGEKAGELFF. The CDR3 nucleotides read TGTGCCAGTAGCCCAACAGGGGGCGAAAAAGCCGGGGAGCTGTTTTTT. Supplemented by reference TRBV19 and TRBJ2-2, the full variable domain reads DGGITQSPKYLFRKEGQNVTLSCEQNLNHDAMYWYRQDPGQGLRLIYYSQIVNDFQKGDIAEGYSVSREKKESFPLTVTSAQKNPTAFYLCASSPTGGEKAGELFFGEGSRLTVL.

This chain uses TRBV7-2 with TRBJ2-1, with D possibly TRBD2 on 5 matching bases. The CDR3 loop spans 14 amino acids. The V gene's germline CDR1 is SGHTA and CDR2 FQGNSA. V was cut by 0 bases and J by 10 bases, with 13 bases left in between. CDR3 region: CASSLAGVIEEQFF. The CDR3 nucleotides are TGTGCCAGCAGCTTAGCGGGAGTGATTGAAGAGCAGTTCTTC.

The chain joins TRBV7-3 to TRBJ2-7, with D perhaps matching TRBD1 or TRBD2 (5 bases each). Trimming left V 1 base short and J 3 bases short, with 7 bases between. The CDR3 extends over 13 amino acids. The V gene's germline CDR1 is SGHTA and CDR2 FQGTGA. The CDR3 sequence is CASSLNGGYEQYF. CDR3 bases: TGTGCCAGCAGCTTAAATGGGGGCTACGAGCAGTACTTC.

This clone was found once. The V and J genes are TRBV18 and TRBJ2-3; 11 bases align to TRBD1. Germline assignment: CDR1 KGHSH and CDR2 LQKENI. V lost 5 bases to trimming and J lost 4 bases; unmatched junction nucleotides: 5. The CDR3 is 15 residues long. The DNA of the CDR3 is TGTGCCAGCTCATCTCCGGGACAGGGGGCAGATACGCAGTATTTT. This codes for CASSSPGQGADTQYF.

The chain has TRBV7-9 and TRBJ2-3, with D hard to call. CDR1 is SEHNR and CDR2 is FQNEAQ in the germline V gene (reference sequence). This CDR3 is 11 amino acids long. V lost 4 bases to trimming and J lost 5 bases, with 4 bases between them. The CDR3 is CASSSVDTQYF. CDR3 DNA: TGTGCCAGCAGCTCCGTAGATACGCAGTATTTT.